The entry that follows covers one T cell receptor beta chain sequence. The target antigen is unknown. Drawn from each donor were 8.5 to 10 milliliters of peripheral blood. Per sample, at least 5 micrograms of total RNA were extracted. The sample comes from a study of blood T cells in healthy people across ages. Through a sample-barcoded 5' primer and a J-beta primer mix, a second PCR was run for roughly 6 to 11 cycles. A single record per CDR3 protein comes from TCRdb applying MiXCR to the 5' RACE reads. The sample includes around 1.5 million distinct CDR3 sequences, 30% to 40% of them seen just once. Study outcomes and limitations: Underestimates were what the diversity estimates from one million T cells were considered to be. Higher diversity, along with more naive CD4+ cells, distinguished long-lived donors from aged donors.

Germline loops: CDR1 GTSNPN, CDR2 SVGIG (reference sequence). The CDR3 has 13 amino acids. Trimming stripped 5 bases from V and 4 bases from J, with 15 bases between. This chain uses TRBV30 with TRBJ2-7; D is perhaps TRBD1 (6 bases). The specimen sequenced was blood. This receptor was taken from a woman aged 25-40 years in good health. CDR3 region: CAWGLTGLYEQYF. In DNA, the CDR3 is TGTGCCTGGGGGCTGACAGGACTTTACGAGCAGTACTTC.